This T cell receptor beta chain was recovered during a study of CD8+ T cells in alopecia areata. Overall study results and limits: With patients, TCR sharing proved less clear than in mice, a difference possibly related to HLA.

This clone was seen only once. The antigen is undetermined. CDR1 and CDR2 (germline): GTSNPN, SVGIG (reference sequence). This CDR3 is 13 amino acids long. The treatment: oral pan-JAK inhibitor, 5-10 mg twice daily. Researchers took lesional scalp punch biopsies and peripheral blood from people who were alopecia areata patients. Investigators isolated RNA and reverse transcribed it into cDNA to act as the sequencing template. Produced via immunoSEQ multiplex PCR; TCRdb's table is partial and in-frame only. The sample holds about 190,000 clones, about 65% seen once. The TCR originated in a human donor with alopecia areata. Material: CD4+ T cells sorted from blood, obtained at approximately week 50, from a patient treated with tofacitinib. The rearrangement links TRBV30 to TRBJ1-2; TRBD1 agrees at 10 bases. The CDR3 sequence: CAGDRGGSYGYTF. The CDR3 coding sequence is TGTGCTGGGGACAGGGGCGGATCGTATGGCTACACCTTC.